This T cell receptor beta chain comes out of a study of graft-versus-host responses after intestinal transplantation (TCRdb year 2021). The study in broad terms: Multivisceral, liver-intestinal, or isolated intestinal transplants were received by the recipients. All recipients received anti-thymocyte globulin induction followed by maintenance tacrolimus and steroids for two to four years. Graft-versus-host and host-versus-graft alloreactive T cell clones were tracked in the graft, circulation and bone marrow after intestinal transplantation using bulk TCR-beta CDR3 sequencing. Alloreactive clones were identified by sequencing pre-transplant mixed lymphocyte reaction products and comparing them with unstimulated pre-transplant donor and recipient T cells. Of the roughly 25 intestinal transplant recipients enrolled in the cohort, one of whom was a retransplant, 3 patients without pretransplant specimens were excluded. Donor T cell macrochimerism was defined as a peak of at least 4% donor T cells among recipient peripheral blood mononuclear cells. Rather than going through the commercial service, samples from a few later patients were sequenced in-house on an Illumina MiSeq and processed with MiXCR.

In the case of this clone: Its antigen specificity is not known. No quality values exist for individual bases; no much larger clone is one base distant.

Points the paper makes about the study in general: High GvH to HvG T cell clonal ratios were observed in the allografts of patients with donor T cell macrochimerism. GvH clones turned up in recipient bone marrow, with some appearing earlier in ileal mucosa or blood, a pattern consistent with an intestinal mucosal origin. The conclusions were limited by the relatively low number and heterogeneity of the intestinal transplant patients. Early after transplant, peak levels of circulating GvH clones were associated with declines in HvG clones.

Explained via the paper, the time point label denotes: cells obtained before transplantation from donor or recipient. CD3+CD4+ and CD3+CD8+ populations were FACS-sorted from unstimulated pre-transplant donor and recipient cells taken from spleen or lymph nodes. CDR1 is given as SGHTA and CDR2 as FQGNSA, both from the germline V gene. V is trimmed back by 3 bases and J by 3 bases, and the junction contains 12 bases that no gene match accounts for. CDR3 length: 17 amino acids, cysteine to phenylalanine. Only CDR3 DNA remains: 51 bases, in frame from the first base. Library preparation employed the immunoSEQ multiplex PCR assay. For most patients, genomic DNA was isolated with the Qiagen DNeasy Blood and Tissue Kit and sent frozen to Adaptive Biotechnologies for TCR sequencing. Adaptive Biotechnologies carried out high-throughput TCR-beta CDR3 sequencing of genomic DNA for most patients. The source study handled its data this way. Adaptive's ImmunoSEQ software was the source of the TCR sequencing data for 15 to 20 patients, while a few other patients were processed with MiXCR and VDJtools. To correct CD4 versus CD8 sorting errors, sequences present in both subsets at a frequency ratio below 5:1 were removed. Because the origin of CDR3 nucleotide sequences shared between donor and recipient could not be assigned, those sequences were removed. Alloreactive clones required at least 2-fold expansion over unstimulated cells and minimum CFSE-low frequency of 0.002% (template counts) or 0.001% (read counts). Mappable clones were those detected in sequenced pre-transplant spleen, lymph node, or MLR CFSE-low populations of the donor or recipient. The cumulative frequency of alloreactive clones was calculated as a percentage of all sequences, weighted by copy number. As stored in TCRdb, this immuneACCESS dataset retains in-frame rearrangements with V and J assigned. A fraction of the clones does not appear; measured against another copy, unresolved V genes explain less than half of the discrepancy, and the remainder lacks a known reason. V, J and clone size derive from that table, while D and trimming were established from the DNA sequence. The sample records almost 85,000 clones, roughly 89% of which are singletons. 0.1% of the sample belongs to the ten largest clones.

This sequence uses TRBV7-2 and TRBJ2-7; TRBD2 fits 9 bases in the junction. The material was unstimulated CD4+ T cells sorted from spleen or lymph node cells, obtained before intestinal transplant. The receptor comes from a human donor who received an intestinal transplant. The CDR3 reads CASSFVSGGQSNYEQYF. The sequenced DNA: TGTGCCAGCAGCTTCGTTAGCGGGGGCCAGTCAAACTACGAGCAGTACTTC.